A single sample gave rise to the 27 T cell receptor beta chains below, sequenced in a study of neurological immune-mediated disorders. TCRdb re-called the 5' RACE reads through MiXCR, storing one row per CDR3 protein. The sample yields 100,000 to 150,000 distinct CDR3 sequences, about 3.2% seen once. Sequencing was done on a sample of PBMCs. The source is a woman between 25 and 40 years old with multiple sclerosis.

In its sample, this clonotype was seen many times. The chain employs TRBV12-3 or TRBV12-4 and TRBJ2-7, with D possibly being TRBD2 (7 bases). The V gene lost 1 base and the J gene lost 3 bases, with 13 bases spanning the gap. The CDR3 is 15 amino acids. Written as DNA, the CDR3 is TGTGCCAGCAGTTTAGGGGGGGGCTCAAACTACGAGCAGTACTTC. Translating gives CASSLGGGSNYEQYF.

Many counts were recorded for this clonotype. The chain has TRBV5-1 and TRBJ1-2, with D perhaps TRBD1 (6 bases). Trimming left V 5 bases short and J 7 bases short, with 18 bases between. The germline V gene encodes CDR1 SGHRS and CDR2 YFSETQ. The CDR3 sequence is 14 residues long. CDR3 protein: CASRETQGRIGYTF. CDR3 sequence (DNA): TGCGCCAGCAGGGAGACACAGGGCAGGATTGGCTACACCTTC. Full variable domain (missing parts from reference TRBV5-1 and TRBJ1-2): KAGVTQTPRYLIKTRGQQVTLSCSPISGHRSVSWYQQTPGQGLQFLFEYFSETQRNKGNFPGRFSGRQFSNSRSEMNVSTLELGDSALYLCASRETQGRIGYTFGSGTRLTVV.

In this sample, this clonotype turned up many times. CDR3: CASSARQGARTEAFF. CDR3 DNA: TGCGCCAGCAGCGCTAGACAGGGGGCGCGCACTGAAGCTTTCTTT. The V gene is TRBV5-1, the J gene TRBJ1-1, with TRBD1 matching 10 bases. Germline loops: CDR1 SGHRS, CDR2 YFSETQ. Trimming took 4 bases from V and 4 from J; bases not matched to a gene: 7. The CDR3 sequence is 15 residues long. The full variable domain, rest sourced from reference TRBV5-1 and TRBJ1-1, is KAGVTQTPRYLIKTRGQQVTLSCSPISGHRSVSWYQQTPGQGLQFLFEYFSETQRNKGNFPGRFSGRQFSNSRSEMNVSTLELGDSALYLCASSARQGARTEAFFGQGTRLTVV.

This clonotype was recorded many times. CDR3 DNA sequence: TGCGCCAGCAGCTTGGAGGCGGGGACCTACAATGAGCAGTTCTTC. This codes for CASSLEAGTYNEQFF. The chain joins TRBV5-1 to TRBJ2-1, with D perhaps TRBD2 (6 bases). This CDR3 is built from 15 residues. Germline-derived CDR1 and CDR2 are SGHRS and YFSETQ. V was trimmed by 0 bases and J by 2 bases, leaving 9 bases between them.

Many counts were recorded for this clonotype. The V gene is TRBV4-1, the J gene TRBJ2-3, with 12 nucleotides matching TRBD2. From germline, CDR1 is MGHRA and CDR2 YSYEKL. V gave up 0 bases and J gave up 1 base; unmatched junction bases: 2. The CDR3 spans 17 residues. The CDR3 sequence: CASSQEWTSGGTDTQYF. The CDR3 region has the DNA TGCGCCAGCAGCCAAGAATGGACTAGCGGGGGCACAGATACGCAGTATTTT.

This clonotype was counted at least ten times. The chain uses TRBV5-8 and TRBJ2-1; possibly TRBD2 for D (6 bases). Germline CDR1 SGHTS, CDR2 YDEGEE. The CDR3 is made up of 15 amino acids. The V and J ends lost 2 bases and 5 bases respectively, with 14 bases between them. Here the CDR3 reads CASSFVGGIDNEQFF. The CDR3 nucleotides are TGTGCCAGCAGCTTCGTCGGGGGTATCGACAATGAGCAGTTCTTC.

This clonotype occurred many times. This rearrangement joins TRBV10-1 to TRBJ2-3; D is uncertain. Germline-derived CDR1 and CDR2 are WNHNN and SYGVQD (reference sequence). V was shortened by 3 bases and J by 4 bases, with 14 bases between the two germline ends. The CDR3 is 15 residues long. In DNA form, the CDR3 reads TGCGCCAGCAGTGAATCCTTATCTCCACCAGATACGCAGTATTTT. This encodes CASSESLSPPDTQYF.

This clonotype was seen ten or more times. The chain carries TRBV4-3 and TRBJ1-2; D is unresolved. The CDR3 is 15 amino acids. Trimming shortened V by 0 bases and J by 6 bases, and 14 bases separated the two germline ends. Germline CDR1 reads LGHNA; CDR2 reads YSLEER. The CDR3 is CASSQEVGWLHGYTF. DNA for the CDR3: TGCGCCAGCAGCCAAGAAGTGGGATGGCTCCATGGCTACACCTTC.

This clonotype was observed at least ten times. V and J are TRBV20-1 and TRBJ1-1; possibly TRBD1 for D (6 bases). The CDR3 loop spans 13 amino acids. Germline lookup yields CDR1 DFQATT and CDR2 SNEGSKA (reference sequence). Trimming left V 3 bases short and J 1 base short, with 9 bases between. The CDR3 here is CSASRTANTEAFF. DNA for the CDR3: TGCAGTGCTAGTAGGACAGCGAACACTGAAGCTTTCTTT.

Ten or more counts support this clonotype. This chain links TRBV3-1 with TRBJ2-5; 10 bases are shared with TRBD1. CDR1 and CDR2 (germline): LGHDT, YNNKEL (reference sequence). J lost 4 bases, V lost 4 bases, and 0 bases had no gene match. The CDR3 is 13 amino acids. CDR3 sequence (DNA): TGTGCCAGCAGCCGACAGGGGGCAGAGACCCAGTACTTC. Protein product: CASSRQGAETQYF.

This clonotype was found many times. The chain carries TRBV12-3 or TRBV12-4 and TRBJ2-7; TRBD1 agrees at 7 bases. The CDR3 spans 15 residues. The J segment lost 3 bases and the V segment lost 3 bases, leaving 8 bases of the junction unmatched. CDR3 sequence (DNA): TGTGCCAGCAGTTTTAAGACAGGGAATCTCTACGAGCAGTACTTC. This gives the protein CASSFKTGNLYEQYF.

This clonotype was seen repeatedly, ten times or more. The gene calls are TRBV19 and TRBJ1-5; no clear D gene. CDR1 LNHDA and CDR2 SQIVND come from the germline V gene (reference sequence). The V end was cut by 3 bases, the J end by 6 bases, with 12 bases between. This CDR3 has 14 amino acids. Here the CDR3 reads CASSMPGSGQPQHF. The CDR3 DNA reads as TGTGCCAGTAGTATGCCGGGGAGCGGTCAGCCCCAGCATTTT.

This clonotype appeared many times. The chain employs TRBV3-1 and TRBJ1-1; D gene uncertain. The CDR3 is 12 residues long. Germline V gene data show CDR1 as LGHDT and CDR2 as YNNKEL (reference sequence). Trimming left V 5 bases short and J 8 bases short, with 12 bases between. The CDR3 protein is CASSVRREEAFF. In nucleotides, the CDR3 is TGTGCCAGCAGCGTCCGGAGGGAGGAAGCTTTCTTT. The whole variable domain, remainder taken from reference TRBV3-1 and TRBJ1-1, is DTAVSQTPKYLVTQMGNDKSIKCEQNLGHDTMYWYKQDSKKFLKIMFSYNNKELIINETVPNRFSPKSPDKAHLNLHINSLELGDSAVYFCASSVRREEAFFGQGTRLTVV.

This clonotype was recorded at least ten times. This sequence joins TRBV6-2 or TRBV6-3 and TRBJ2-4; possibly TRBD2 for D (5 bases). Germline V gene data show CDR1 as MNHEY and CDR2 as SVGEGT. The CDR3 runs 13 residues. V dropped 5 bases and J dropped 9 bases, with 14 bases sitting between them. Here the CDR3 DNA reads TGTGCCAGCAGTGAGATAGCGCAGGCCATTCAGTACTTC. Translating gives CASSEIAQAIQYF.

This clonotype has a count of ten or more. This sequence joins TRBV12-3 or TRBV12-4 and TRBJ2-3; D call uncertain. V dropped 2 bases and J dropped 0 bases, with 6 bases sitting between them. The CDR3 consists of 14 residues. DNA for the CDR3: TGTGCCAGCAGTTTATTTGGTAGCACAGATACGCAGTATTTT. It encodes CASSLFGSTDTQYF.

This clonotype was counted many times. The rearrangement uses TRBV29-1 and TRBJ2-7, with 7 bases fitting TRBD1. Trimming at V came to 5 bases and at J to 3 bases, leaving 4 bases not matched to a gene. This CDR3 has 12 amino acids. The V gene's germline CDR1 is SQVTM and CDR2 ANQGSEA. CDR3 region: CSVIRDSYEQYF. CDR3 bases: TGCAGCGTTATCAGGGACAGCTACGAGCAGTACTTC.

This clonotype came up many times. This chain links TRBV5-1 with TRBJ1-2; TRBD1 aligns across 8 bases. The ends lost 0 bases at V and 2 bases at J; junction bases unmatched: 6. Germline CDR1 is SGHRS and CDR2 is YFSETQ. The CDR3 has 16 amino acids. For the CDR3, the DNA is TGCGCCAGCAGCTTGGAACCGGGACAGGCAAACTATGGCTACACCTTC. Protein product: CASSLEPGQANYGYTF.

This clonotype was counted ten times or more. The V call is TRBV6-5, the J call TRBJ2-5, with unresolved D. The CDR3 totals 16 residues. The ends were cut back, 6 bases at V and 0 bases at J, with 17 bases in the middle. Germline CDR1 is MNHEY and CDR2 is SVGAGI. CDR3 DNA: TGTGCCAGCAGATCGGAGCGTGGATGGCACCAAGAGACCCAGTACTTC. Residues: CASRSERGWHQETQYF.

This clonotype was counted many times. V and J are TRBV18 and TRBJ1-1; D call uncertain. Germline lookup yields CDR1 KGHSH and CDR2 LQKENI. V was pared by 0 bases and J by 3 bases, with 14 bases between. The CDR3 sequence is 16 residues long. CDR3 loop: CASSPPDAGSYTEAFF. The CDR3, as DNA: TGTGCCAGCTCACCACCGGATGCTGGTTCGTACACTGAAGCTTTCTTT.

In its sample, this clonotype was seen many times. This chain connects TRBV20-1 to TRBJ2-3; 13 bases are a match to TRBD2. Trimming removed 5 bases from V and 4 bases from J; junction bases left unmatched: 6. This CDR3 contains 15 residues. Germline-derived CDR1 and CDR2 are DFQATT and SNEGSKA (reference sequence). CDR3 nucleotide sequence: TGCAGTGCTCAACTAGCGGGGGGGGGATCAGATACGCAGTATTTT. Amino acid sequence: CSAQLAGGGSDTQYF.

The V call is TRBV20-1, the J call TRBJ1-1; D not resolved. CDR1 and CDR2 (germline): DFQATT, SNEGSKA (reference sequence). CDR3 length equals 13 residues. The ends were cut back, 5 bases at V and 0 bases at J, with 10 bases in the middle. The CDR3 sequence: CSAEDGVNTEAFF. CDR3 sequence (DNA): TGCAGTGCTGAGGACGGAGTGAACACTGAAGCTTTCTTT.

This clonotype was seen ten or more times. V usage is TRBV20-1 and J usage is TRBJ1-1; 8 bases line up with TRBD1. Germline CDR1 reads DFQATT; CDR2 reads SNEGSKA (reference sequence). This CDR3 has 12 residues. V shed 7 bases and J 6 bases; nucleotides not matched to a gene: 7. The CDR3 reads CSGTQGGAEAFF. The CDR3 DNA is TGCAGTGGGACACAGGGGGGGGCTGAAGCTTTCTTT.

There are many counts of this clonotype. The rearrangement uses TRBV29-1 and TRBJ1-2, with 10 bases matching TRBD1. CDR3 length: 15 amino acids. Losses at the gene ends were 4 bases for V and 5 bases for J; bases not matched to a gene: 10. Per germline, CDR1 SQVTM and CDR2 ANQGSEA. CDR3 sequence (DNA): TGCAGCGTTGTGACGACAGGGGGCGTTGGATATGGCTACACCTTC. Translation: CSVVTTGGVGYGYTF.

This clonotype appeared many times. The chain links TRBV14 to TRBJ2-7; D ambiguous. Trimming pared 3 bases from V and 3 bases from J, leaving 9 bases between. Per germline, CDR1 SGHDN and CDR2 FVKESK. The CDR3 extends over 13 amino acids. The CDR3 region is CASSQRPVYEQYF. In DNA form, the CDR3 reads TGTGCCAGCAGCCAGAGACCCGTCTACGAGCAGTACTTC.

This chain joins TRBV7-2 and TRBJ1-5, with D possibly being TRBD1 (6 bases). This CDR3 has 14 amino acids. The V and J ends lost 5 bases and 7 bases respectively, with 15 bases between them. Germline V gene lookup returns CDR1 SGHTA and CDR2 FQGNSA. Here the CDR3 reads CASSTGQLRQPQHF. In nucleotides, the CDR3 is TGTGCCAGCAGCACCGGACAGTTGAGACAGCCCCAGCATTTT.

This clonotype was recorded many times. This CDR3 is CASSQVQGGVWTEAFF. Written as DNA, the CDR3 is TGTGCCAGCAGCCAAGTGCAGGGGGGAGTGTGGACTGAAGCTTTCTTT. V gene TRBV14 combines with J gene TRBJ1-1, with 7 bases that match TRBD1. Per germline, CDR1 SGHDN and CDR2 FVKESK. This CDR3 region has 16 residues. Trimming removed 1 base from V and 5 bases from J; junction bases left unmatched: 10.

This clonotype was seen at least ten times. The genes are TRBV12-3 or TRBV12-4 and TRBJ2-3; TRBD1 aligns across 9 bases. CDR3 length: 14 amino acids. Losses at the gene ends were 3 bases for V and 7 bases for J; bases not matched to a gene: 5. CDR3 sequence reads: CASSLGTGRNTQYF. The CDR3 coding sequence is TGTGCCAGCAGTTTGGGGACAGGGAGGAATACGCAGTATTTT.